These 8 T cell receptor beta chains originate from one sample sequenced in a study of blood T cells in healthy people across ages. A second about 7 to 11 cycle PCR used barcoded and J-beta primers. TCRdb fed the 5' RACE reads into MiXCR, producing one record per CDR3 protein. The sample lists 700,000 to 850,000 distinct CDR3 sequences; around 36% were seen once. The sequencing sample was made of blood. These receptors were obtained from a man younger than 35 in good health.

V usage is TRBV11-2 and J usage is TRBJ2-1; D unresolved. In germline, CDR1 is SGHAT, CDR2 FQNNGV. V lost 5 bases, J lost 4 bases, and 12 bases lay in between. The CDR3 is 14 amino acids. The CDR3 sequence is CASSPTKGYNEQFF. In nucleotides, the CDR3 is TGTGCCAGCAGCCCCACAAAAGGATACAATGAGCAGTTCTTC.

This clonotype was seen many times. V is TRBV20-1 and J is TRBJ2-1, with D perhaps TRBD2 (5 bases). The CDR3 contains 15 residues. V lost 0 bases, J lost 2 bases, and 11 bases lay in between. Germline CDR1 and CDR2: DFQATT and SNEGSKA (reference sequence). The chain's CDR3 is CSAREKRHTYNEQFF. The CDR3 nucleotides read TGCAGTGCTAGAGAGAAGCGGCACACCTACAATGAGCAGTTCTTC.

This clonotype was observed at least ten times. V and J are TRBV29-1 and TRBJ2-5; a possible D gene is TRBD1 (6 bases). Germline CDR1 SQVTM, CDR2 ANQGSEA. The CDR3 totals 13 residues. Trimming removed 6 bases from V and 2 bases from J, with 13 bases in between. In DNA form, the CDR3 reads TGCAGCGTCGAAATCGACAGGCAAGAGACCCAGTACTTC. It specifies CSVEIDRQETQYF.

The chain carries TRBV6-1 and TRBJ1-1, with unresolved D. With 9 bases removed from V and 8 bases from J, the gap between germline ends came to 19 bases. This CDR3 region has 13 residues. Germline lookup yields CDR1 MNHNS and CDR2 SASEGT. The CDR3 DNA reads as TGTGCCAGTGTGGATCAGGTTGTTAACGAAGCTTTCTTT. Its translation: CASVDQVVNEAFF.

The chain joins TRBV6-2 or TRBV6-3 to TRBJ2-5; a possible D gene is TRBD2 (5 bases). The CDR3 length is 16 residues. The V gene's germline CDR1 is MNHEY and CDR2 SVGEGT. Trimming pared 2 bases from V and 5 bases from J, leaving 18 bases between. CDR3 region: CASSYPELGSSETQYF. Written as DNA, the CDR3 is TGTGCCAGCAGTTACCCAGAACTAGGGTCGTCCGAGACCCAGTACTTC.

J is TRBJ2-7 and V is TRBV7-7; either TRBD1 or TRBD2 may fit D (5 bases each). This CDR3 has 13 amino acids. The germline V and J ends were trimmed by 1 base and 7 bases, with 11 bases remaining between them. Germline lookup yields CDR1 SSHAT and CDR2 FNYEAQ (reference sequence). The CDR3 is CASSLGDEDEQYF. The CDR3 DNA follows: TGTGCCAGCAGCTTAGGGGACGAGGATGAGCAGTACTTC.

The chain is built from TRBV20-1 and TRBJ2-5; no clear D gene. From germline, CDR1 is DFQATT and CDR2 SNEGSKA (reference sequence). Trimming took 0 bases from V and 11 from J, leaving 19 bases between them. The CDR3 spans 14 residues. The CDR3 protein is CSARERRLWDEQYF. For the CDR3, the DNA is TGCAGTGCTAGAGAGAGACGATTGTGGGATGAGCAGTACTTC.

CDR3 DNA: TGTGCCAGCAGCTTAACGGCCAGGGGGCTTTATGGCTACACCTTC. Residues: CASSLTARGLYGYTF. The chain recombines TRBV11-3 with TRBJ1-2; 8 positions match TRBD1. Germline V CDR1 and CDR2: SGHNT, YENEEA. The length of the CDR3 is 15 residues. With V trimmed by 2 bases and J by 5 bases, 7 bases remained unmatched.